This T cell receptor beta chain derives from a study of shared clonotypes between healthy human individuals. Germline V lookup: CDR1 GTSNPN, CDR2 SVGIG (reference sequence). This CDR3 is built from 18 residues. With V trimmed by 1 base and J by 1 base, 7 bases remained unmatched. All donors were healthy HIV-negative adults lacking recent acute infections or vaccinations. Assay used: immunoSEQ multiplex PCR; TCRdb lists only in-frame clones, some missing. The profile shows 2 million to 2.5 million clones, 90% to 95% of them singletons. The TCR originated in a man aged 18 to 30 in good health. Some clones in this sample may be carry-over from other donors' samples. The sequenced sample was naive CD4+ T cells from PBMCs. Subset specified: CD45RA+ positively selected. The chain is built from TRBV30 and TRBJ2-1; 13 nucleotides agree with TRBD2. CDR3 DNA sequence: TGTGCCTGGAGTGCCCGGACTAGCGGGAGAAGATCCTACAATGAGCAGTTCTTC. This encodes CAWSARTSGRRSYNEQFF.